A single count supports the clone carrying this T cell receptor (beta chain). Its specificity is unknown. PCR primers comprised 60 Vbeta and 13 Jbeta primers. Profiled with immunoSEQ multiplex PCR; TCRdb holds only in-frame clones, not every one. The repertoire consists of about 160,000 clones, with 65% to 90% occurring once and the leading ten covering 6.4%. This entry comes from a study of cytomegalovirus exposure and HLA in healthy donors. For the study at large: Tens of millions of unique TCRs, all from HLA-typed donors, were included in an early release of the data.

Unrecorded immune exposure was likely among donors, who were nominally healthy when sampled. V lost 7 bases to trimming and J lost 0 bases; unmatched junction nucleotides: 9. The germline gives CDR1 SQVTM, CDR2 ANQGSEA. The CDR3 loop spans 15 amino acids. General observations from the study: Later analysis suggested most CMV-associated TCR beta chains were HLA-restricted. Researchers reported in a later analysis that a missense DCLRE1C variant was tied to TCR beta V- and J-gene trimming.

The receptor was isolated from a man aged 50 or older in good health and CMV-seropositive. The sample comprised PBMCs. The V gene is TRBV29-1, the J gene TRBJ1-1; 9 bases fit TRBD1. CDR3 in DNA: TGCAGCGCTCCGGGACAGGGAGGTCTGAACACTGAAGCTTTCTTT. This encodes CSAPGQGGLNTEAFF.